Listed here is a single T cell receptor (beta chain). These data originate in a study of blood T cell repertoires in COVID-19. Germline V gives CDR1 SEHNR, CDR2 FQNEAQ (reference sequence). Germline trimming cut 4 bases from V and 4 bases from J; bases unmatched to any gene: 3. The length of the CDR3 is 13 residues. Assay used: immunoSEQ multiplex PCR; TCRdb lists only in-frame clones, some missing. This table holds 200,000 to 250,000 clones, 82% found once. Material for sequencing was peripheral blood. This chain joins TRBV7-9 and TRBJ1-2, with 7 bases fitting TRBD1. The TCR comes from a woman aged 80 or over with acute or convalescent COVID-19. In DNA form, the CDR3 reads TGTGCCAGCAGCTCGCGACAGGGCTATGGCTACACCTTC. This sequence encodes CASSSRQGYGYTF.